This T cell receptor (beta chain) was sequenced during a study of T cells in Graves' hyperthyroidism and ophthalmopathy. This clonotype was seen ten or more times. The CDR3 loop spans 14 amino acids. Germline V lookup: CDR1 MRHNA, CDR2 SNTAGT. V gave up 3 bases and J gave up 3 bases, with 11 bases separating them. The investigators amplified TCR beta CDR3 regions from RNA transcripts. An initial round of RT-PCR targeting the TCR CDR3 relied on the HTBI primer set. TCRdb called the multiplex PCR reads again in MiXCR, with one record for every CDR3 protein. The sample includes roughly 380,000 distinct CDR3 sequences, 15% to 20% of them seen just once.

This TCR was recovered from a woman between 35 and 50 years old with Graves' ophthalmopathy. This chain uses TRBV6-4 with TRBJ1-1, with D possibly TRBD1 on 5 matching bases. Sequenced material: blood. The DNA of the CDR3 is TGTGCCAGCAGTGAGGGCTGGGGGGACACTGAAGCTTTCTTT. This gives the protein CASSEGWGDTEAFF.